The T cell receptor beta chain under discussion was sequenced for a study of control samples from healthy donors and cancer patients. Trimming removed 2 bases from V and 2 bases from J; junction bases left unmatched: 3. Germline CDR1 and CDR2: SGHRS and YFSETQ. CDR3 size: 14 residues. Relative to its sample, this clone is medium-sized. The method was immunoSEQ multiplex PCR; TCRdb's version includes in-frame clones alone and lacks a portion of them. The sample lists roughly 95,000 clones, 90% to 95% occurring once. This sequence originates from a woman aged 25 to 45 in good health. Sequences were obtained from blood. The V and J genes are TRBV5-1 and TRBJ2-5, with 7 bases identical to TRBD2. The chain's CDR3 is CASSLAGPQETQYF. The DNA of the CDR3 is TGCGCCAGCAGCTTAGCGGGGCCGCAAGAGACCCAGTACTTC. The full variable domain, rest sourced from reference TRBV5-1 and TRBJ2-5, is KAGVTQTPRYLIKTRGQQVTLSCSPISGHRSVSWYQQTPGQGLQFLFEYFSETQRNKGNFPGRFSGRQFSNSRSEMNVSTLELGDSALYLCASSLAGPQETQYFGPGTRLLVL.